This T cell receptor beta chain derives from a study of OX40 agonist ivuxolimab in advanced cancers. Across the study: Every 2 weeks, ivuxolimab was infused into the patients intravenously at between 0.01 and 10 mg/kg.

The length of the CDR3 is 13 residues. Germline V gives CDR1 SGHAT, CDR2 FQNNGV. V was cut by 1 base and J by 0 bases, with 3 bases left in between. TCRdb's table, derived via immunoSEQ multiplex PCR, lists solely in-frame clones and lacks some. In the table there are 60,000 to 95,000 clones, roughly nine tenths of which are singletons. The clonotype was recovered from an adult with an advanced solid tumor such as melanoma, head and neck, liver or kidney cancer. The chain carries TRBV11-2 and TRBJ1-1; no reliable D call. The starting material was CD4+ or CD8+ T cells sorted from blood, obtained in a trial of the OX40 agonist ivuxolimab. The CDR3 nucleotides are TGTGCCAGCAGCTTAGGGCTGAACACTGAAGCTTTCTTT. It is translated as CASSLGLNTEAFF.